Listed below are T cell receptor beta chains from one sample, sequenced in a study of regulatory T cells in long-lasting Graves disease. TCRdb processed the multiplex PCR reads anew with MiXCR; each CDR3 protein has one entry. The table includes a few hundred thousand distinct CDR3 sequences, approximately 14% detected once. A further study also used this sample, focusing on T cells in Graves' hyperthyroidism and ophthalmopathy.

The specimen was peripheral blood mononuclear cells (PBMCs), collected at new diagnosis, from a patient treated with antithyroid drugs. These receptors were taken from a woman aged 50 to 65 with Graves disease. The CDR3 runs from the conserved cysteine through the conserved F or W. The D gene is left open where the match is weak. Clone size appears in some rows only: once, few, many, or a class for an expanded clone.

d_gene | abundance | j_gene | v_gene | len | CDR3nt | CDR3aa
- | many | TRBJ2-2 | TRBV5-1 | 12 | TGCGCCAGCAGCTCGGACAGCGGGGAGCTGTTTTTT | CASSSDSGELFF
TRBD1 | many | TRBJ2-7 | TRBV29-1 | 13 | TGCAGCGCAACCGGGACAGGGGCCGGGGAGCAGTACTTC | CSATGTGAGEQYF
- | - | TRBJ1-1 | TRBV19 | 14 | TGTGCCAGTAGGTTGGGGGGCCCGAACACTGAAGCTTTCTTT | CASRLGGPNTEAFF
TRBD1 | - | TRBJ1-5 | TRBV19 | 17 | TGTGCCAGTAGTACCTGGGACAGCCCGCGGGGCAATCAGCCCCAGCATTTT | CASSTWDSPRGNQPQHF
- | many | TRBJ2-1 | TRBV10-3 | 15 | TGTGCCATCAGTGAGATCAAGTCCCCGCCTGAGGTGCAGTTCTTC | CAISEIKSPPEVQFF
- | many | TRBJ1-1 | TRBV7-9 | 13 | TGTGCCAGCAGCTTGGCGTGGAACACTGAAGCTTTCTTT | CASSLAWNTEAFF
TRBD2 | many | TRBJ2-7 | TRBV6-1 | 16 | TGTGCCAGCAGACCTTTAGCGGGAGGCTCTGGAACCGAGCAGTACTTC | CASRPLAGGSGTEQYF
- | - | TRBJ2-3 | TRBV5-1 | 15 | TGCGCCAGCAGCTCGAGGATTAGCGGCACAGATACGCAGTATTTT | CASSSRISGTDTQYF
TRBD2 | few | TRBJ2-2 | TRBV28 | 18 | TGTGCCAGCAGCCCCGTTAAGTTAGCGGGAGGATCCTCGGGGGAGCTGTTTTTT | CASSPVKLAGGSSGELFF
- | many | TRBJ2-1 | TRBV2 | 13 | TGTGCCAGCAGGCCGGGTTTTTACAATGAGCAGTTCTTC | CASRPGFYNEQFF
- | many | TRBJ2-7 | TRBV2 | 15 | TGTGCCAGCAGTGGATCGGCGGGACGCTCCTACGAGCAGTACTTC | CASSGSAGRSYEQYF
- | few | TRBJ2-7 | TRBV19 | 14 | TGTGCCAGTGCGCCGGGGGCCCCCTACTACGAGCAGTACTTC | CASAPGAPYYEQYF
- | many | TRBJ2-3 | TRBV19 | 17 | TGTGCCAGTAGCCGCACAGGGTTTAGCGGGTCAACAGATACGCAGTATTTT | CASSRTGFSGSTDTQYF
TRBD2 | - | TRBJ2-3 | TRBV29-1 | 14 | TGCAGCGCCCAGACTAGCGGGAGTTCAGATACGCAGTATTTT | CSAQTSGSSDTQYF
TRBD1 | many | TRBJ2-7 | TRBV28 | 14 | TGTGCCAGCAGTACAGGGGGACTCCTCTACGAGCAGTACTTC | CASSTGGLLYEQYF
- | - | TRBJ2-2 | TRBV3-1 | 18 | TGTGCCAGCAGCCAAGGGGGGGTTTGGGACAGAAACACCGGGGAGCTGTTTTTT | CASSQGGVWDRNTGELFF
TRBD2 | - | TRBJ2-5 | TRBV3-1 | 18 | TGTGCCAGCAGCTCCAGGAGCCGACTAGCGGGATCGGGAGAGACCCAGTACTTC | CASSSRSRLAGSGETQYF
- | - | TRBJ2-5 | TRBV6-1 | 16 | TGTGCCAGCAGTCCCTCGGGCGTCAGCGGACAAGAGACCCAGTACTTC | CASSPSGVSGQETQYF
TRBD1 | few | TRBJ2-7 | TRBV5-8 | 13 | TGTGCCAGCAGCTGGGGGACAGGCTACGAGCAGTACTTC | CASSWGTGYEQYF
TRBD1 | many | TRBJ2-7 | TRBV12-3/TRBV12-4 | 14 | TGTGCCAGCAACCTCCGGGACAGGGGTAACGAGCAGTACTTC | CASNLRDRGNEQYF
TRBD1 | few | TRBJ2-2 | TRBV28 | 15 | TGTGCCAGCAGTTCAGGGGGCATGGACACCGGGGAGCTGTTTTTT | CASSSGGMDTGELFF
TRBD2 | - | TRBJ2-2 | TRBV12-3/TRBV12-4 | 20 | TGTGCCAGCAGTTCTCCAGTTTCCGGGGCTAGCGGGAGGAGGGCCGGGGAGCTGTTTTTT | CASSSPVSGASGRRAGELFF
- | - | TRBJ2-4 | TRBV20-1 | 18 | TGCAGTGCTAGGGTGGGTCGGGAATTCGGACTAGCCAAAAACATTCAGTACTTC | CSARVGREFGLAKNIQYF
TRBD2 | many | TRBJ2-5 | TRBV4-1 | 13 | TGCGCCAGCAGCCAAGCGGGAGGCGAGACCCAGTACTTC | CASSQAGGETQYF
TRBD1 | many | TRBJ1-5 | TRBV30 | 19 | TGTGCCTGGAGCCAAACCCCCCATGGGACAGGGTATACCAATCAGCCCCAGCATTTT | CAWSQTPHGTGYTNQPQHF
- | - | TRBJ1-2 | TRBV7-2 | 14 | TGTGCCAGCAAGACCGCAGGGTTCGACTATGGCTACACCTTC | CASKTAGFDYGYTF
- | many | TRBJ2-7 | TRBV2 | 13 | TGTGCCAGCACTGGGCAGGGTATCGACGAGCAGTACTTC | CASTGQGIDEQYF
TRBD1 | few | TRBJ2-7 | TRBV4-1 | 15 | TGCGCCAGCAGCCATGCCGGGACAGGGGCCCACGAGCAGTACTTC | CASSHAGTGAHEQYF
- | - | TRBJ2-7 | TRBV12-3/TRBV12-4 | 14 | TGTGCCAGCAGTTTAGTAGGAGGGTTGGGCGAGCAGTACTTC | CASSLVGGLGEQYF
TRBD2 | many | TRBJ2-1 | TRBV3-1 | 16 | TGTGCCAGCAGCCTAACCGGGACTACACTCTACAATGAGCAGTTCTTC | CASSLTGTTLYNEQFF
- | - | TRBJ2-1 | TRBV28 | 16 | TGTGCCAGCAGTCTAGCTAGCTGGGGCTCCTACAATGAGCAGTTCTTC | CASSLASWGSYNEQFF
- | few | TRBJ1-6 | TRBV30 | 13 | TGTGCCTGGAGTAACAATTATAATTCACCCCTCCACTTT | CAWSNNYNSPLHF
TRBD1 | few | TRBJ2-3 | TRBV27 | 16 | TGTGCCAGCAGTCCGACAGGGGGGGGGCCCGGGGATACGCAGTATTTT | CASSPTGGGPGDTQYF
TRBD1 | many | TRBJ2-7 | TRBV5-1 | 15 | TGCGCCAGCAGCGAACCGGGACAGGGGGCGAAAGAGCAGTACTTC | CASSEPGQGAKEQYF
- | many | TRBJ2-7 | TRBV14 | 13 | TGTGCCAGCAGCCCCAGCGGGTTTTTCGAGCAGTACTTC | CASSPSGFFEQYF
TRBD2 | many | TRBJ2-3 | TRBV6-1 | 15 | TGTGCCAGCTACCGGACTAGCGGGAGGACAGATACGCAGTATTTT | CASYRTSGRTDTQYF
TRBD2 | - | TRBJ2-7 | TRBV18 | 15 | TGTGCGAGCTCACCCCGGACTAGCGGGGACTACGAGCAGGACTTC | CASSPRTSGDYEQDF
TRBD1 | many | TRBJ1-3 | TRBV5-1 | 14 | TGCGCCAGCAGCGACGGGGACAGTAGGAACACCATATATTTT | CASSDGDSRNTIYF
TRBD2 | - | TRBJ2-3 | TRBV10-3 | 16 | TGTGCCATCAGTGAGGGACTAGCGGGCAGCACAGATACGCAGTATTTT | CAISEGLAGSTDTQYF
- | - | TRBJ2-3 | TRBV19 | 18 | TGTGCCACCTCCCCCGGGGCCCACAGCCCTCCTAGCACAGATACGCAGTATTTT | CATSPGAHSPPSTDTQYF
- | many | TRBJ1-2 | TRBV6-1 | 13 | TGTGCCAGCAATCAGGGAGGAGCCCATGGCTACACCTTC | CASNQGGAHGYTF
- | - | TRBJ2-4 | TRBV13 | 15 | TGTGCCAGCAGCAGTGACAGATTAGCCAAAAACATTCAGTACTTC | CASSSDRLAKNIQYF
- | many | TRBJ2-3 | TRBV29-1 | 14 | TGCAGCGTTGGCGGAAGCGCTAGCACAGATACGCAGTATTTT | CSVGGSASTDTQYF
TRBD2 | few | TRBJ2-3 | TRBV5-1 | 17 | TGCGCCGGCAGCTCGGGACTAGCGGGAGGCACCACAGATACGCAGTATTTT | CAGSSGLAGGTTDTQYF